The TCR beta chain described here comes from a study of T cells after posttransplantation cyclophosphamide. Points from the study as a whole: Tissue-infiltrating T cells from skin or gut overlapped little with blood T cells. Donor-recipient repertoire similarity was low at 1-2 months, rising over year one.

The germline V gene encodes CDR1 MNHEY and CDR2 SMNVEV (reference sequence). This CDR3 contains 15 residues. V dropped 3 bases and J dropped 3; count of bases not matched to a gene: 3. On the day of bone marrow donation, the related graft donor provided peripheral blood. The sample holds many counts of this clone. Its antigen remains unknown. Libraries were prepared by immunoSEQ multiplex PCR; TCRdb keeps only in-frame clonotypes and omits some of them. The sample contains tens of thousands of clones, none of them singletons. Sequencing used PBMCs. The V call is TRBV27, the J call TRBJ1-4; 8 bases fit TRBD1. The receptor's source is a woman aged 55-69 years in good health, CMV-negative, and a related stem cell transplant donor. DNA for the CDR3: TGTGCCAGCAGTTTGGGGGGACAGGCTAATGAAAAACTGTTTTTT. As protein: CASSLGGQANEKLFF.